The present TCR beta chain was sequenced within a study of cytomegalovirus exposure and HLA in healthy donors. Study conclusions and caveats: CMV serostatus was the only recorded immune exposure for donors.

With regard to this clone: What it recognizes is unknown.

V gave up 1 base and J gave up 0 bases; unmatched junction bases: 3. Looked up from germline, CDR1 is GTSNPN and CDR2 is SVGIG (reference sequence). The CDR3 covers 15 residues. PCR involved 60 Vbeta and 13 Jbeta primers. Profiling relied on immunoSEQ multiplex PCR, and the TCRdb table lists in-frame clones only, not all of them. The sample includes some 180,000 clones. Sequenced: PBMCs. This chain links TRBV30 with TRBJ2-1, with TRBD1 identical over 7 bases. This clonotype was sampled from a man in his thirties or forties in good health and CMV-seronegative. Here the CDR3 reads CAWSGGGVSYNEQFF. The CDR3, as DNA: TGTGCCTGGAGTGGAGGGGGCGTCTCCTACAATGAGCAGTTCTTC.